A selection of T cell receptor beta chains follows, all from one sample in a study of early T cells in non-severe SARS-CoV-2 infection. TCRdb reprocessed the 5' RACE reads via MiXCR and lists one record per CDR3 protein. This table has about 30,000 distinct CDR3 sequences, 6.6% appearing once. Material for sequencing was whole blood. Receptor source: an adult who was a healthcare worker with PCR-confirmed SARS-CoV-2 infection or an uninfected control (not recorded which). The CDR3 runs from the conserved cysteine through the conserved F or W. A D gene is named only where the DNA matches it firmly. The size field is filled for only some rows; it gives once, few, many or a size class.

>TRBD1|many|TRBJ2-7|TRBV3-1
CASSQPGTGLYEQYF
TGTGCCAGCAGCCAACCCGGGACAGGACTCTACGAGCAGTACTTC
>NA|few|TRBJ1-6|TRBV27
CASNTGTPTGGSPLHF
TGTGCCAGCAACACCGGGACGCCAACTGGGGGTTCACCCCTCCACTTT
>TRBD2|many|TRBJ2-1|TRBV7-3
CASSQSSGGEQFF
TGTGCCAGCAGCCAATCTAGCGGGGGAGAGCAGTTCTTC
>NA|many|TRBJ1-1|TRBV5-1
CASSLVVSNTEAFF
TGCGCCAGCAGCTTGGTAGTGAGCAACACTGAAGCTTTCTTT
>TRBD2|many|TRBJ2-1|TRBV12-3/TRBV12-4
CASSLTSGGADNEQFF
TGTGCCAGCAGTTTAACTAGCGGGGGGGCGGACAATGAGCAGTTCTTC
>TRBD2|many|TRBJ2-1|TRBV12-3/TRBV12-4
CASSVLAGGNNEQFF
TGTGCCAGCAGTGTCCTAGCGGGAGGGAACAATGAGCAGTTCTTC
>TRBD1|many|TRBJ1-2|TRBV20-1
CSARDPTGGSGYTF
TGCAGTGCTAGAGACCCGACAGGGGGAAGCGGCTACACCTTC
>NA|NA|TRBJ1-1|TRBV13
CASSSAGVNTEAFF
TGTGCCAGCAGCTCCGCAGGGGTGAACACTGAAGCTTTCTTT
>NA|NA|TRBJ1-4|TRBV30
CAWGTRVEKLFF
TGTGCCTGGGGAACTAGAGTGGAAAAACTGTTTTTT
>NA|many|TRBJ2-5|TRBV14
CASKATPGVQETQYF
TGTGCCAGCAAAGCAACTCCCGGGGTCCAAGAGACCCAGTACTTC
>NA|many|TRBJ1-1|TRBV5-5
CASSLANRREAFF
TGTGCCAGCAGCTTGGCCAACCGGCGAGAAGCTTTCTTT
>TRBD2|NA|TRBJ2-3|TRBV2
CASSEGLPRDTQYF
TGTGCCAGCAGTGAGGGACTACCCAGGGATACGCAGTATTTT
>TRBD2|many|TRBJ2-1|TRBV7-9
CASSPGVSGGNSYNEQFF
TGTGCCAGCAGCCCAGGGGTTAGCGGGGGGAACTCCTACAATGAGCAGTTCTTC
>TRBD2|NA|TRBJ2-5|TRBV12-3/TRBV12-4
CASSVSGGALETQYF
TGTGCCAGCAGTGTTAGCGGGGGGGCCTTGGAGACCCAGTACTTC
>TRBD1|many|TRBJ1-1|TRBV20-1
CSPLQGLNTEAFF
TGCAGCCCACTACAGGGGCTAAACACTGAAGCTTTCTTT
>NA|many|TRBJ2-1|TRBV28
CASRPTGLDEQFF
TGTGCCAGCAGACCGACTGGGTTGGATGAGCAGTTCTTC
>NA|many|TRBJ1-2|TRBV20-1
CSASSPRGGNYGYTF
TGCAGTGCTAGTTCCCCTCGAGGTGGGAACTATGGCTACACCTTC
>TRBD1|NA|TRBJ1-1|TRBV20-1
CSASRQGTEAFF
TGCAGTGCTAGTCGACAGGGGACTGAAGCTTTCTTT
>TRBD2|few|TRBJ2-7|TRBV7-9
CASSLGGLAAEQYF
TGTGCCAGCAGCTTAGGTGGACTAGCGGCCGAGCAGTACTTC
>TRBD1|many|TRBJ2-2|TRBV19
CASSTDRVTGELFF
TGTGCCAGTAGTACGGACAGGGTAACCGGGGAGCTGTTTTTT
>TRBD1|few|TRBJ2-1|TRBV7-2
CASSLAGQGLSEQFF
TGTGCCAGCAGCTTAGCTGGACAGGGACTTTCTGAGCAGTTCTTC
>NA|many|TRBJ1-6|TRBV30
CAWRAQTYNSPLHF
TGTGCCTGGAGGGCTCAGACCTATAATTCACCCCTCCACTTT
>NA|NA|TRBJ2-7|TRBV28
CASSPTYRDTSYEQYF
TGTGCCAGCAGTCCTACGTACCGGGACACCTCCTACGAGCAGTACTTC
>NA|NA|TRBJ2-3|TRBV7-2
CASSLAGGTGLDTQYF
TGTGCCAGCAGCTTAGCGGGAGGGACAGGCTTAGATACGCAGTATTTT
>TRBD2|few|TRBJ2-4|TRBV4-1
CASSPWAGVVGNIQYF
TGCGCCAGCAGCCCCTGGGCGGGGGTGGTAGGAAACATTCAGTACTTC
>TRBD1|NA|TRBJ1-1|TRBV27
CASSLWGTGGPNTEAFF
TGTGCCAGCAGTTTATGGGGGACAGGGGGACCGAACACTGAAGCTTTCTTT
>NA|many|TRBJ1-1|TRBV20-1
CSASTGRDTEAFF
TGCAGTGCTAGTACAGGAAGGGATACTGAAGCTTTCTTT